The 11 T cell receptor beta chains given below trace back to one sample, sequenced in a study of T cell repertoires in cytomegalovirus infection. One entry per CDR3 protein, called by TCRdb with MiXCR from the reads. The top ten clones hold about 14% of a sample with roughly 990,000 distinct CDR3 sequences, around a third of them seen once. Their antigens remain unidentified. The sample consisted of cultured CD8+ T cells from PBMCs, taken from culture after CMV antigen stimulation. The receptors derive from a human donor in good health (CMV status not recorded). Some clones in this sample may be carry-over from other donors' samples.

V gene TRBV6-2 or TRBV6-3 combines with J gene TRBJ1-1; tentatively, D is TRBD1 (5 bases). From germline, CDR1 is MNHEY and CDR2 SVGEGT. The CDR3 runs 15 residues. Trimming stripped 0 bases from V and 3 bases from J, with 11 bases between. CDR3 in DNA: TGTGCCAGCAGTTACTCGAACCAGGGACACACTGAAGCTTTCTTT. The encoded protein is CASSYSNQGHTEAFF.

The V gene is TRBV3-1, the J gene TRBJ1-1; D is undetermined. Trimming removed 1 base at V and 3 bases at J, with 12 bases between. Per germline, CDR1 LGHDT and CDR2 YNNKEL (reference sequence). The CDR3 consists of 15 residues. CDR3 region: CASSQVKRLDTEAFF. The DNA of the CDR3 is TGTGCCAGCAGCCAAGTTAAAAGGTTAGACACTGAAGCTTTCTTT.

This clonotype was seen more than once but under ten times. The chain has TRBV12-3 or TRBV12-4 and TRBJ2-7; D tentatively reads TRBD1 or TRBD2 (5 bases each). With 6 bases removed from V and 0 bases from J, the gap between germline ends came to 15 bases. The CDR3 is 15 residues long. CDR3 region: CASSYGDPSSYEQYV. Here the CDR3 DNA reads TGTGCCAGCAGCTACGGGGACCCGAGCTCCTACGAGCAGTACGTC.

The rearrangement links TRBV5-1 to TRBJ2-2; tentatively, D is TRBD1 or TRBD2 (6 bases each). Germline V lookup: CDR1 SGHRS, CDR2 YFSETQ. Deletions cut 1 base from V and 3 bases from J, with 13 bases between. The CDR3 has 16 residues. In DNA form, the CDR3 reads TGCGCCAGCAGCTTGCGGGGGCATCAGGACACCGGGGAGCTGTTTTTT. This sequence encodes CASSLRGHQDTGELFF. The whole variable domain, remainder taken from reference TRBV5-1 and TRBJ2-2, is KAGVTQTPRYLIKTRGQQVTLSCSPISGHRSVSWYQQTPGQGLQFLFEYFSETQRNKGNFPGRFSGRQFSNSRSEMNVSTLELGDSALYLCASSLRGHQDTGELFFGEGSRLTVL.

A few counts support this clonotype. The chain recombines TRBV7-8 with TRBJ2-1, with D perhaps matching TRBD1 or TRBD2 (5 bases each). Germline CDR1 and CDR2: SGHVS and FQNEAQ. The length of the CDR3 is 15 residues. V was clipped by 1 base and J by 6 bases, with 13 bases between them. This CDR3 reads CASSLGGHGGNEQFF. CDR3 DNA sequence: TGTGCCAGCAGCTTAGGAGGCCATGGGGGCAATGAGCAGTTCTTC.

This clonotype was seen a few times. V and J are TRBV10-3 and TRBJ2-7; 7 bases map to TRBD2. V dropped 8 bases and J dropped 7; count of bases not matched to a gene: 8. The CDR3 totals 12 residues. The V gene's germline CDR1 is ENHRY and CDR2 SYGVKD. CDR3 residues: CAIPEGGWEQYV. The CDR3 bases are TGTGCCATCCCGGAGGGAGGGTGGGAGCAGTACGTC.

In regard to this clonotype: A read error is possible here, since a much larger clone lies one base away. The V call is TRBV7-2, the J call TRBJ2-7; D might be TRBD1 or TRBD2, each matching 5 bases. The CDR3 extends over 15 amino acids. Germline lookup yields CDR1 SGHTA and CDR2 FQGNSA. The CDR3 DNA reads as TGTGGCAGCAGCTTATCGTCAGGGAGCTCCTACGAGCAGTACTTC. Encoded protein: CGSSLSSGSSYEQYF.

The chain carries TRBV27 and TRBJ1-2; the match to TRBD1 covers 10 bases. The CDR3 has 15 residues. With 10 bases clipped from V and 7 bases from J, the junction kept 15 bases outside the gene matches. Germline V gene sequence: CDR1 MNHEY, CDR2 SMNVEV (reference sequence). CDR3 DNA: TGTGCCACAAGCCCCTCCGGGACAGGGGCTGTTGGCTACACCTTC. Protein: CATSPSGTGAVGYTF.

This clonotype was seen more than once but under ten times. This chain uses TRBV12-3 or TRBV12-4 with TRBJ1-2; D possibly corresponds to TRBD1 (5 bases). V gave up 3 bases and J gave up 2 bases, with 16 bases separating them. The CDR3 spans 16 residues. The chain's CDR3 is CASSFSPVAGNYGYTF. CDR3 DNA: TGTGCCAGCAGTTTTTCCCCAGTGGCAGGGAACTATGGCTACACCTTC.

This clonotype came up once. This chain uses TRBV20-1 with TRBJ1-6, with D perhaps TRBD1 (6 bases). The V end was cut by 0 bases, the J end by 13 bases, with 16 bases between. This CDR3 region has 14 residues. Germline V CDR1 and CDR2: DFQATT, SNEGSKA (reference sequence). Written as DNA, the CDR3 is TGCAGTGCTAGAGAAGAGGGCTACCAGGGGCCCCTCCACTTT. As protein: CSAREEGYQGPLHF.

The chain carries TRBV6-1 and TRBJ2-5; no firm D call. CDR3 length: 17 residues. Germline assignment: CDR1 MNHNS and CDR2 SASEGT. V shed 0 bases and J shed 4 bases, with 18 bases lying between them. CDR3 in amino acids: CASSEAPTVHQSETQYF. CDR3 nucleotides: TGTGCCAGCAGTGAAGCGCCAACAGTCCACCAGTCAGAGACCCAGTACTTC.